These T cell receptor beta chains were read from a single sample in a study of cytomegalovirus exposure and HLA in healthy donors. Produced via immunoSEQ multiplex PCR; TCRdb's table is partial and in-frame only. This table holds roughly 130,000 clones, about four fifths found once. Material for sequencing was PBMCs. The receptors originated from a human donor in good health. The CDR3 runs from the conserved cysteine through the conserved F or W. The size of a clone is reported for some rows only, either as once, few or many, or as a class for expanded clones.

size,J,V,CDR3
few,TRBJ1-6,TRBV19,CASSPNRDRGIPLHF
NA,TRBJ1-1,TRBV15,CATSRDIWAYTEAFF
few,TRBJ1-1,TRBV28,CATYPLITGGLTEAFF
once,TRBJ1-2,TRBV5-8,CASSPRTGHYGYTF
NA,TRBJ2-2,TRBV7-3,CASSLNLNTGELFF
once,TRBJ2-5,TRBV13,CASSWAMGGQTQYF
NA,TRBJ2-1,TRBV9,CASSVDRSNEQFF
NA,TRBJ2-5,TRBV21-1,CASTLPKEHQETQYF
NA,TRBJ1-1,TRBV10-3,CASQIQGAEAFF
NA,TRBJ2-2,TRBV27,CASTDRGNTGELFF
once,TRBJ2-1,TRBV7-8,CASSLLAGGYNEQFF
NA,TRBJ1-3,TRBV6-4,CASSYSGRGPGNTIYF
NA,TRBJ2-3,TRBV5-6,CASSLEEGYADTQYF
NA,TRBJ1-1,TRBV6-1,CASRRGFGTEAFF
NA,TRBJ1-1,TRBV28,CASSSQGLTEAFF
once,TRBJ1-2,TRBV28,CASEGRGEILYGYTF
few,TRBJ1-6,TRBV5-6,CASRLAGLAPLHF
NA,TRBJ1-5,TRBV10-2,CASRDINQPQHF
NA,TRBJ2-3,TRBV5-1,CASSFSSGGLRTDTQYF
once,TRBJ1-1,TRBV7-9,CASSLEVGGYEAFF
once,TRBJ2-5,TRBV7-9,CASSPGTGSLGQYF
NA,TRBJ1-2,TRBV19,CASMTQDYGYTF